What follows are 2 T cell receptor beta chains derived from one specimen sequenced in a study of PD-L1 blockade in urothelial cancer. Data came from immunoSEQ multiplex PCR; TCRdb stores just in-frame clones and leaves some out. The sample shows about 48,000 clones, 65% to 85% of them seen only once. As for time point: peripheral blood 6 weeks after treatment start. The sequences come from PBMCs, collected around atezolizumab (anti-PD-L1) treatment. The origin of the receptors is a man between 65 and 79 years old with urothelial cancer.

The V gene is TRBV5-1, the J gene TRBJ1-1; D remains unclear. V was cut by 0 bases and J by 2 bases, with 8 bases left in between. This CDR3 is built from 14 residues. Looked up from germline, CDR1 is SGHRS and CDR2 is YFSETQ. CDR3 sequence (DNA): TGCGCCAGCAGCTTGGGGCACAGAAACACTGAAGCTTTCTTT. The encoded protein is CASSLGHRNTEAFF.

The chain uses TRBV9 and TRBJ1-3; TRBD1 matches at 7 bases. Trimming removed 5 bases from V and 6 bases from J; junction bases left unmatched: 8. CDR3 length: 14 amino acids. Germline CDR1 and CDR2: SGDLS and YYNGEE. CDR3 in DNA: TGTGCCAGCAGTTTGACAGGGCCTGAAAACACCATATATTTT. Encoded protein: CASSLTGPENTIYF.